The rows below give T cell receptor beta chains drawn from one sample of a study of CD4 T cells in relation to SARS-CoV-2 and coronaviruses. Generated by immunoSEQ multiplex PCR, the TCRdb table keeps only in-frame clones and is missing some. The sample has approximately 50,000 clones; about 91% are singletons. The sequencing input was naive CD4+ T cells from PBMCs. The receptors were sampled from an adult with COVID-19. Each CDR3 is given with its conserved first and last residue. The D gene is left open where the match is weak. For some rows the clone size is stated as once, few or many, or as a class when expanded; others skip it.

j_gene,d_gene,abundance,v_gene,CDR3aa,CDR3nt
TRBJ2-7,.,.,TRBV11-2,CASSSTYHEQYF,TGTGCCAGCAGCTCTACATATCACGAGCAGTACTTC
TRBJ2-3,.,once,TRBV6-2/TRBV6-3,CASSYPTVSTDTQYF,TGTGCCAGCAGTTACCCCACCGTCAGCACAGATACGCAGTATTTT
TRBJ2-5,.,few,TRBV20-1,CSASGPETQYF,TGCAGTGCTTCGGGTCCGGAGACCCAGTACTTC
TRBJ2-1,.,.,TRBV12-3/TRBV12-4,CASSPESYNEQFF,TGTGCCAGCAGTCCCGAATCCTACAATGAGCAGTTCTTC
TRBJ2-3,.,.,TRBV7-8,CASSYPGFTDTQYF,TGTGCCAGCAGCTACCCGGGATTCACAGATACGCAGTATTTT
TRBJ1-5,TRBD1,.,TRBV6-2/TRBV6-3,CASSVRDRVYQPQHF,TGTGCCAGCAGTGTCCGGGACAGGGTCTATCAGCCCCAGCATTTT
TRBJ2-7,TRBD2,.,TRBV28,CASSFGGGGTPYEQYF,TGTGCCAGCAGTTTTGGCGGCGGGGGAACTCCCTACGAGCAGTACTTC
TRBJ1-2,.,few,TRBV12-5,CASGFSGTHLGYTF,TGTGCTAGTGGTTTCTCCGGGACGCACCTTGGCTACACCTTC
TRBJ1-3,.,.,TRBV18,CASSPPPPRGAGNTIYF,TGTGCCAGCTCACCACCCCCCCCCAGGGGTGCTGGAAACACCATATATTTT
TRBJ1-1,.,.,TRBV19,CASSPMGLGTEAFF,TGTGCCAGTAGTCCCATGGGGTTAGGGACTGAAGCTTTCTTT
TRBJ2-7,TRBD2,.,TRBV4-1,CASSQEGLAYEQYF,TGCGCCAGCAGCCAGGAAGGACTAGCCTACGAGCAGTACTTC
TRBJ2-5,.,.,TRBV6-1,CASSEGPGSETQYF,TGTGCCAGCAGTGAAGGGCCGGGGTCGGAGACCCAGTACTTC
TRBJ2-2,TRBD1,few,TRBV5-4,CASSFEQGSTGELFF,TGTGCCAGCAGCTTTGAACAGGGGAGCACCGGGGAGCTGTTTTTT
TRBJ2-7,.,.,TRBV21-1,CASSNLQRDPAYEQYF,TGTGCCAGCAGCAATTTGCAGCGGGACCCTGCCTACGAGCAGTACTTC
TRBJ1-2,.,.,TRBV7-9,CASSRDSYGYTF,TGTGCCAGCAGCCGTGACAGCTATGGCTACACCTTC
TRBJ2-7,TRBD1,.,TRBV7-8,CASSSPQGVLYEQYF,TGTGCCAGCAGCTCCCCACAGGGGGTGCTCTACGAGCAGTACTTC
TRBJ1-4,TRBD1,.,TRBV5-1,CASSLSTGGSNEKLFF,TGCGCCAGCAGCTTGTCAACAGGGGGTTCTAATGAAAAACTGTTTTTT
TRBJ2-7,.,once,TRBV5-4,CASSFFGRYEQYF,TGTGCCAGCAGCTTTTTCGGGCGCTACGAGCAGTACTTC
TRBJ2-2,TRBD1,.,TRBV24-1,CATSEAGTGVTGELFF,TGTGCCACCAGTGAGGCCGGGACAGGGGTCACCGGGGAGCTGTTTTTT
TRBJ1-1,TRBD1,.,TRBV12-3/TRBV12-4,CAMSTGRNTEAFF,TGTGCCATGTCGACAGGGAGGAACACTGAAGCTTTCTTT
TRBJ1-5,TRBD1,.,TRBV30,CACGQGANQPQHF,TGTGCCTGCGGACAGGGGGCCAATCAGCCCCAGCATTTT
TRBJ1-4,.,.,TRBV21-1,CASSKVTGGASNPGEKLFF,TGTGCCAGCAGCAAAGTCACGGGCGGGGCTAGTAATCCTGGTGAAAAACTGTTTTTT
TRBJ2-7,.,.,TRBV10-3,CAISEARPNQGEQYF,TGTGCCATCAGTGAGGCACGTCCCAATCAGGGAGAGCAGTACTTC
TRBJ2-7,TRBD1,.,TRBV18,CASSSHRGEEQYF,TGTGCCAGCTCTTCACACAGGGGTGAAGAGCAGTACTTC
TRBJ1-5,.,.,TRBV5-4,CASSLEPTIDQPQHF,TGTGCCAGCAGCTTGGAGCCGACGATAGATCAGCCCCAGCATTTT
TRBJ2-3,TRBD2,once,TRBV28,CASIGTSGSWTQYF,TGTGCCAGCATCGGGACTAGCGGGAGTTGGACGCAGTATTTT
TRBJ2-3,.,.,TRBV7-9,CASSLAGASGGRTDTQYF,TGTGCCAGCAGCTTAGCGGGGGCATCCGGGGGCCGCACAGATACGCAGTATTTT
TRBJ1-3,.,.,TRBV5-4,CASSLVSPGGVGNTIYF,TGTGCCAGCAGCCTTGTCTCTCCGGGGGGCGTTGGAAACACCATATATTTT
TRBJ2-2,.,.,TRBV5-4,CASSLGTENTGELFF,TGTGCCAGCAGCCTCGGGACGGAGAACACCGGGGAGCTGTTTTTT
TRBJ2-3,.,.,TRBV19,CASGVMGPDTQYF,TGTGCCAGTGGAGTTATGGGGCCAGATACGCAGTATTTT
TRBJ1-2,.,.,TRBV6-5,CASSYDVGTDYGYTF,TGTGCCAGCAGTTACGACGTTGGGACGGACTATGGCTACACCTTC
TRBJ2-7,TRBD1,.,TRBV19,CASSMVAQGAYEQYF,TGTGCCAGTAGTATGGTCGCGCAGGGGGCTTACGAGCAGTACTTC
TRBJ2-1,TRBD2,.,TRBV28,CASSLRTSGRNEQFF,TGTGCCAGCAGTTTAAGGACTAGCGGGAGAAATGAGCAGTTCTTC
TRBJ2-7,.,.,TRBV6-2/TRBV6-3,CASSPRGVAAVPEQYF,TGTGCCAGCAGCCCCCGAGGGGTAGCAGCGGTTCCCGAGCAGTACTTC
TRBJ2-5,.,once,TRBV28,CATQGAETQYF,TGTGCCACACAGGGTGCAGAGACCCAGTACTTC
TRBJ2-7,TRBD1,.,TRBV29-1,CSGGTGATYEQYF,TGCAGCGGGGGGACAGGGGCAACCTACGAGCAGTACTTC
TRBJ2-3,.,.,TRBV9,CASSVSWLALDTQYF,TGTGCCAGCAGCGTATCGTGGCTAGCTTTAGATACGCAGTATTTT
TRBJ1-2,TRBD1,.,TRBV28,CASIGQGAPFYGYTF,TGTGCCAGCATAGGACAGGGTGCCCCGTTTTATGGCTACACCTTC
TRBJ1-2,.,.,TRBV18,CASSPVDQPNYGYTF,TGTGCCAGCTCACCGGTTGATCAGCCTAACTATGGCTACACCTTC
TRBJ1-4,.,.,TRBV7-9,CASSLGPGRTSEKLFF,TGTGCCAGCAGCTTAGGCCCAGGGAGGACAAGTGAAAAACTGTTTTTT
TRBJ1-1,.,.,TRBV19,CASSRFKGNTEAFF,TGTGCCAGTAGTCGATTTAAGGGGAACACTGAAGCTTTCTTT
TRBJ1-1,.,.,TRBV7-9,CASSFDRAEAFF,TGTGCCAGCAGCTTTGACAGAGCTGAAGCTTTCTTT
TRBJ1-6,.,.,TRBV5-4,CASSLGFDSPLHF,TGTGCCAGCAGCTTGGGTTTCGACTCACCCCTCCACTTT
TRBJ1-5,TRBD1,.,TRBV11-2,CASSPTGQYNQPQHF,TGTGCCAGCAGCCCAACGGGACAGTATAATCAGCCCCAGCATTTT
TRBJ2-4,TRBD2,.,TRBV6-1,CASSGSGRGVTKNIQYF,TGTGCCAGCAGTGGAAGCGGGCGGGGGGTGACCAAAAACATTCAGTACTTC
TRBJ2-5,TRBD2,.,TRBV6-1,CASSDLAGGQETQYF,TGTGCCAGCAGTGATTTAGCGGGAGGACAAGAGACCCAGTACTTC
TRBJ2-1,TRBD2,.,TRBV14,CASSQNSGRRYNEQFF,TGTGCCAGCAGCCAAAATAGCGGGAGACGCTACAATGAGCAGTTCTTC
TRBJ2-2,.,.,TRBV6-5,CASSYSIGINTGELFF,TGTGCCAGCAGTTACTCGATCGGGATTAACACCGGGGAGCTGTTTTTT
TRBJ2-1,TRBD2,.,TRBV15,CATSRLGSVAGVNEQFF,TGTGCCACCAGCAGATTGGGATCTGTAGCGGGGGTAAATGAGCAGTTCTTC
TRBJ2-2,TRBD2,.,TRBV18,CASSRSSGSGNGELFF,TGTGCCAGCTCACGTTCCAGCGGGAGTGGAAATGGGGAGCTGTTTTTT
TRBJ2-2,TRBD2,.,TRBV19,CASSIGASGRGTGELFF,TGTGCCAGTAGTATCGGGGCTAGCGGGAGAGGCACCGGGGAGCTGTTTTTT
TRBJ2-7,.,.,TRBV5-1,CASSLVGYDEQYF,TGCGCCAGCAGCTTGGTTGGGTACGACGAGCAGTACTTC
TRBJ2-2,TRBD2,few,TRBV5-4,CASSPGLAGTLAGELFF,TGTGCCAGCAGCCCGGGACTAGCGGGGACATTGGCCGGGGAGCTGTTTTTT
TRBJ2-3,.,.,TRBV30,CAWTAASTDTQYF,TGTGCCTGGACAGCGGCCAGCACAGATACGCAGTATTTT